The 29 T cell receptor beta chains below come from one sample, sequenced in a study of cytomegalovirus exposure and HLA in healthy donors (dated by TCRdb to the late 2010s). Libraries were made using the immunoSEQ multiplex PCR assay. A mixture of 60 forward primers for TCR Vbeta segments and 13 reverse primers for TCR Jbeta segments was used in the multiplex PCR. TCRdb's version of the immuneACCESS table is confined to in-frame rearrangements and falls short of the full clone set. An unresolved V gene accounts for under half of the shortfall where checked; the remainder is of unknown origin. This sample's table carries fewer than 200,000 clones. The ten top clones hold around 1.2% of the sample. Sequencing used PBMCs. Every receptor here comes from a woman in her fifties or sixties in good health and CMV-seronegative.

The gene calls are TRBV28 and TRBJ1-1; the D gene is possibly TRBD1 (6 bases). V gave up 7 bases and J gave up 3 bases, with 18 bases separating them. The CDR3 has 15 amino acids. Germline CDR1 MDHEN, CDR2 SYDVKM. CDR3 coding DNA: TGTGCCAGCACTCTTAGGGGGGGTGGGGACACTGAAGCTTTCTTT. It translates to CASTLRGGGDTEAFF.

The rearrangement uses TRBV27 and TRBJ2-7; D is possibly TRBD1 (6 bases). This CDR3 contains 14 residues. CDR1 MNHEY and CDR2 SMNVEV come from the germline V gene (reference sequence). V was trimmed by 5 bases and J by 2 bases, leaving 13 bases between them. The CDR3 reads CASSPRQDPYEQYF. In DNA form, the CDR3 reads TGTGCCAGCAGTCCCCGACAGGATCCCTACGAGCAGTACTTC.

A word on this clone: The sample carries other DNA sequences with the same CDR3. This sequence joins TRBV7-2 and TRBJ1-2, with 7 bases that match TRBD1. The germline V gene has CDR1 SGHTA and CDR2 FQGNSA. After removal of 1 base from V and 4 bases from J, the junction contained 3 bases not matched to a gene. This CDR3 has 14 residues. CDR3 in amino acids: CASSLVGTAYGYTF. Here the CDR3 DNA reads TGTGCCAGCAGCTTAGTCGGGACAGCCTATGGCTACACCTTC.

CDR3 protein: CASSVLTGADGYTF. The CDR3 DNA reads as TGTGCCAGCAGTGTCCTGACAGGGGCGGATGGCTACACCTTC. The V call is TRBV2, the J call TRBJ1-2; TRBD1 aligns across 8 bases. Trimming took 4 bases from V and 6 from J; bases not matched to a gene: 7. The CDR3 loop spans 14 amino acids. Germline lookup yields CDR1 SNHLY and CDR2 FYNNEI.

The chain uses TRBV7-3 and TRBJ2-7; D may be TRBD2 (5 bases). Trimming removed 4 bases at V and 1 base at J, with 8 bases between. This CDR3 has 13 amino acids. Germline V gives CDR1 SGHTA, CDR2 FQGTGA. In nucleotides, the CDR3 is TGTGCCAGCAGCTCGGGGAATTCCTACGAGCAGTACTTC. Residues: CASSSGNSYEQYF.

DNA for the CDR3: TGTGCCATCAGTGAGCCGCAGATGGGGCCGGCCGGGGAGCTGTTTTTT. It translates to CAISEPQMGPAGELFF. The J gene is TRBJ2-2, the V gene TRBV10-3; maybe TRBD1 (5 bases). Deletions cut 2 bases from V and 6 bases from J, with 16 bases between. The CDR3 has 16 amino acids. Germline V gene sequence: CDR1 ENHRY, CDR2 SYGVKD.

This chain joins TRBV5-8 and TRBJ1-1, with TRBD1 matching 9 bases. The CDR3 is 16 residues long. Trimming removed 3 bases from V and 1 base from J; junction bases left unmatched: 7. Germline CDR1 and CDR2: SGHTS and YDEGEE. CDR3 protein: CASSYYVGQGNTEAFF. The CDR3, as DNA: TGTGCCAGCAGCTATTACGTGGGACAGGGGAACACTGAAGCTTTCTTT. Filled out from reference TRBV5-8 and TRBJ1-1, the complete variable domain reads EAGVTQSPTHLIKTRGQQATLRCSPISGHTSVYWYQQALGLGLQFLLWYDEGEERNRGNFPPRFSGRQFPNYSSELNVNALELEDSALYLCASSYYVGQGNTEAFFGQGTRLTVV.

The chain is built from TRBV7-9 and TRBJ1-5; D remains ambiguous. The CDR3 extends over 13 amino acids. V shed 5 bases and J shed 0 bases, with 5 bases lying between them. Per the germline V gene, CDR1 is SEHNR and CDR2 is FQNEAQ (reference sequence). The DNA of the CDR3 is TGTGCCAGCAGCGCGGATAGCAATCAGCCCCAGCATTTT. Protein product: CASSADSNQPQHF.

This chain links TRBV29-1 with TRBJ1-2; 8 bases match TRBD1. Germline CDR1 and CDR2: SQVTM and ANQGSEA. This CDR3 comprises 14 residues. V was clipped by 4 bases and J by 2 bases; unmatched bases: 6. This CDR3 is CSVGSGTGNYGYTF. The DNA for the CDR3 is TGCAGCGTTGGTTCCGGGACAGGAAACTATGGCTACACCTTC.

This chain connects TRBV25-1 to TRBJ2-1; D is possibly TRBD2 (7 bases). The V gene's germline CDR1 is MGHDK and CDR2 SYGVNS. This CDR3 contains 15 residues. The ends were cut back, 4 bases at V and 0 bases at J, with 10 bases in the middle. This chain's CDR3 is CASSAGGVSYNEQFF. For the CDR3, the DNA is TGTGCCAGCAGTGCGGGGGGCGTCTCCTACAATGAGCAGTTCTTC.

This chain links TRBV7-9 with TRBJ2-7; TRBD2 matches at 11 bases. Germline CDR1 and CDR2: SEHNR and FQNEAQ (reference sequence). CDR3 length: 18 amino acids. The V gene end was trimmed by 6 bases and the J gene end by 3 bases; junction bases not matched to a gene: 16. CDR3 in DNA: TGTGCCAGCAGTGAGGACAGGCGACTAGCGGGACGGGACTACGAGCAGTACTTC. This sequence encodes CASSEDRRLAGRDYEQYF.

For this clone: One end of the junction varies from germline; a read error may be responsible. The chain recombines TRBV9 with TRBJ2-1; D may be TRBD1 (6 bases). The germline CDR1 and CDR2 sequences are SGDLS and YYNGEE. This CDR3 has 12 amino acids. The CDR3 loop is CASSGLDRPTIF. CDR3 DNA sequence: TGTGCCAGCAGCGGGCTAGACAGGCCTACTATCTTC.

This chain links TRBV27 with TRBJ1-1, with TRBD1 matching over 7 bases. The V gene end was trimmed by 4 bases and the J gene end by 6 bases; junction bases not matched to a gene: 8. The germline gives CDR1 MNHEY, CDR2 SMNVEV (reference sequence). The CDR3 covers 14 residues. The DNA for the CDR3 is TGTGCCAGCAGTTCCATGACAGGGTGGTCTGAAGCTTTCTTT. Translation gives CASSSMTGWSEAFF.

The rearrangement uses TRBV27 and TRBJ2-7, with D possibly being TRBD1 (6 bases). V was trimmed by 2 bases and J by 3 bases, leaving 23 bases between them. The CDR3 sequence is 18 residues long. Germline CDR1 reads MNHEY; CDR2 reads SMNVEV (reference sequence). For the CDR3, the DNA is TGTGCCAGCAGTTTACTCCCCCCTGGGGCAGGGGAGATCTACGAGCAGTACTTC. It is translated as CASSLLPPGAGEIYEQYF.

V gene TRBV11-2 combines with J gene TRBJ1-3; D gene ambiguous. The ends were cut back, 0 bases at V and 0 bases at J, with 6 bases in the middle. This CDR3 comprises 15 residues. Germline CDR1 is SGHAT and CDR2 is FQNNGV. The CDR3 protein is CASSLEWLSGNTIYF. The CDR3 bases are TGTGCCAGCAGCTTAGAGTGGCTCTCTGGAAACACCATATATTTT.

The rearrangement joins TRBV9 to TRBJ2-1; D is unresolved. CDR1 is SGDLS, CDR2 YYNGEE, per germline. Trimming cost V 4 bases and J 3 bases, with 14 bases left between them. CDR3 length: 15 amino acids. As DNA, the CDR3 is TGTGCCAGCAGCATTGATTCTCCGGGCTACAATGAGCAGTTCTTC. Encoded protein: CASSIDSPGYNEQFF.

The chain recombines TRBV11-2 with TRBJ2-7; TRBD1 matches at 8 bases. Unmatched junction bases numbered 9, after V lost 8 bases and J lost 3 bases. CDR1 is SGHAT, CDR2 FQNNGV, per germline. The CDR3 runs 14 residues. For the CDR3, the DNA is TGTGCCAGCTTAGGCTGGACAGGGCTCTACGAGCAGTACTTC. This encodes CASLGWTGLYEQYF.

This sequence joins TRBV9 and TRBJ1-5, with D maybe TRBD1 (6 bases). V dropped 3 bases and J dropped 3 bases, with 13 bases sitting between them. The germline CDR1 and CDR2 sequences are SGDLS and YYNGEE. This CDR3 has 15 amino acids. The CDR3 bases are TGTGCCAGCAGCGAACGACGGGACACCAATCAGCCCCAGCATTTT. Encoded protein: CASSERRDTNQPQHF. The entire variable domain, with the rest obtained from reference TRBV9 and TRBJ1-5, is as follows: DSGVTQTPKHLITATGQRVTLRCSPRSGDLSVYWYQQSLDQGLQFLIQYYNGEERAKGNILERFSAQQFPDLHSELNLSSLELGDSALYFCASSERRDTNQPQHFGDGTRLSIL.

This chain links TRBV15 with TRBJ1-1; D is undetermined. CDR1 is LNHNV and CDR2 is YYDKDF in the germline V gene (reference sequence). The CDR3 has 14 residues. V was shortened by 0 bases and J by 5 bases, with 10 bases between the two germline ends. The CDR3: CATSREQLSTEAFF. Here the CDR3 DNA reads TGTGCCACCAGCAGAGAACAGTTATCGACTGAAGCTTTCTTT.

The J gene is TRBJ2-1, the V gene TRBV6-1; 10 bases are shared with TRBD2. Unmatched junction bases numbered 1, after V lost 6 bases and J lost 5 bases. The CDR3 is 13 amino acids. Germline V lookup: CDR1 MNHNS, CDR2 SASEGT. CDR3 sequence: CASRLAGHNEQFF. In DNA form, the CDR3 reads TGTGCCAGCAGACTAGCGGGACACAATGAGCAGTTCTTC.

V and J are TRBV11-2 and TRBJ2-5; TRBD1 agrees at 10 bases. The CDR3 totals 15 residues. CDR1 SGHAT and CDR2 FQNNGV come from the germline V gene. V lost 8 bases to trimming and J lost 2 bases; unmatched junction nucleotides: 8. The CDR3 DNA reads as TGTGCCAGCCGATTGGGGACAGGGGCGCAAGAGACCCAGTACTTC. It specifies CASRLGTGAQETQYF.

This rearrangement joins TRBV6-5 to TRBJ2-1, with D perhaps TRBD2 (7 bases). Germline V lookup: CDR1 MNHEY, CDR2 SVGAGI. V was clipped by 5 bases and J by 7 bases, with 15 bases between them. This CDR3 spans 14 amino acids. In DNA form, the CDR3 reads TGTGCCAGCAGTGTGCTAGGGGGGGCAAATGAGCAGTTCTTC. Residues: CASSVLGGANEQFF.

The rearrangement links TRBV7-3 to TRBJ2-7; 10 positions agree with TRBD2. The CDR3 is made up of 15 amino acids. V shed 5 bases and J 3 bases; nucleotides not matched to a gene: 7. Germline V CDR1 and CDR2: SGHTA, FQGTGA. The DNA of the CDR3 is TGTGCCAGCAGCCCGACACTAGCGGGAATCTACGAGCAGTACTTC. Its translation is CASSPTLAGIYEQYF.

The V call is TRBV5-1, the J call TRBJ2-3, with 7 bases lining up with TRBD2. J lost 0 bases, V lost 1 base, and 5 bases had no gene match. Germline CDR1 is SGHRS and CDR2 is YFSETQ. This CDR3 is 16 amino acids long. CDR3 nucleotide sequence: TGCGCCAGCAGCTTGTTGGTAGCGGGTAGCACAGATACGCAGTATTTT. Encoded protein: CASSLLVAGSTDTQYF.

The genes are TRBV5-1 and TRBJ2-5; 10 bases map to TRBD2. The CDR3 sequence is 16 residues long. Trimming removed 4 bases from V and 1 base from J; junction bases left unmatched: 7. Germline CDR1 and CDR2: SGHRS and YFSETQ. CDR3 nucleotide sequence: TGCGCCAGCAGCCATGAGCGGGGGGGCCCCCAAGAGACCCAGTACTTC. Amino acids: CASSHERGGPQETQYF.

For this clone: The same CDR3 also results from other DNA sequences found in this sample. V gene TRBV12-5 combines with J gene TRBJ1-1, with D uncertain. V was cut by 3 bases and J by 4 bases, with 9 bases left in between. CDR3 size: 13 residues. Germline CDR1 LGHNT, CDR2 FRNRAP. CDR3 in amino acids: CASGFGRLTEAFF. The DNA for the CDR3 is TGTGCTAGTGGTTTTGGCAGGCTCACTGAAGCTTTCTTT.

V and J are TRBV2 and TRBJ1-2; 7 bases match TRBD1. The length of the CDR3 is 14 residues. The germline V gene encodes CDR1 SNHLY and CDR2 FYNNEI. V lost 2 bases, J lost 7 bases, and 7 bases stayed unmatched. The CDR3 here is CASSELGGTGGYTF. In DNA, the CDR3 is TGTGCCAGCAGTGAATTAGGGGGCACGGGTGGCTACACCTTC.

The chain couples TRBV9 to TRBJ2-7, with D tentatively TRBD2 (5 bases). Looked up from germline, CDR1 is SGDLS and CDR2 is YYNGEE. The V and J ends lost 0 bases and 7 bases respectively, with 20 bases between them. CDR3 length equals 16 residues. The CDR3 nucleotides read TGTGCCAGCAGCGTAGGAGTGGGAGAGGGCTTGGGGGAGCAGTACTTC. Residues: CASSVGVGEGLGEQYF.

The J gene is TRBJ1-5, the V gene TRBV21-1. TRBV21-1 is a listed pseudogene. This CDR3 spans 19 amino acids. This CDR3 reads CASSKKTPGILGGNQPQHF. The CDR3, as DNA: TGTGCCAGCAGCAAAAAGACCCCCGGGATCCTAGGAGGCAATCAGCCCCAGCATTTT.